These 17 T cell receptor beta chains came from one sample sequenced in a study of regulatory and conventional T cells in RAG deficiency. Only in-frame clones appear in the TCRdb table, and some are missing; sequencing was by immunoSEQ multiplex PCR. The sample comprises over 45,000 clones, 85% to 90% of which are singletons, and roughly 0.51% rests with the top ten. Conventional CD4+ T cells were sorted from blood as CD25-low CD127-high cells. The same data also went into a second study, on regulatory T cells. According to that study: Primers: 52 TRBV forward and 13 TRBJ reverse.

The sequenced sample consisted of CD4+ effector T cells sorted from blood. The receptors derive from a human donor in good health.

The chain joins TRBV11-3 to TRBJ2-7, with no clear D. The V and J ends lost 0 bases and 4 bases respectively, with 16 bases between them. CDR3 length equals 16 residues. Germline V gene sequence: CDR1 SGHNT, CDR2 YENEEA. The DNA for the CDR3 is TGTGCCAGCAGCTTAGACGAGACGTTTGGTCGGTACGAGCAGTACTTC. Its translation: CASSLDETFGRYEQYF. Complete variable domain (other parts from reference TRBV11-3 and TRBJ2-7): EAGVVQSPRYKIIEKKQPVAFWCNPISGHNTLYWYLQNLGQGPELLIRYENEEAVDDSQLPKDRFSAERLKGVDSTLKIQPAELGDSAVYLCASSLDETFGRYEQYFGPGTRLTVT.

V gene TRBV6-1 combines with J gene TRBJ2-1, with D perhaps matching TRBD1 (5 bases). CDR1 is MNHNS, CDR2 SASEGT, per germline. V was clipped by 8 bases and J by 0 bases, with 14 bases between them. CDR3 length: 15 amino acids. Here the CDR3 DNA reads TGTGCCAGCCGAGAGACAGTGGGCTCCTACAATGAGCAGTTCTTC. This translates into CASRETVGSYNEQFF.

In this sample, this clone turned up once. The V and J genes are TRBV28 and TRBJ2-3; D may match TRBD1 or TRBD2 (5 bases each). Between the trimmed V and J ends, which lost 5 bases and 0 bases, there was a span of 18 bases. The CDR3 totals 17 residues. The germline V gene has CDR1 MDHEN and CDR2 SYDVKM. The CDR3 DNA reads TGTGCCAGCAGTCCGCCCTTCGGGACGGGTAGCACAGATACGCAGTATTTT. It encodes CASSPPFGTGSTDTQYF.

This clone was observed a handful of times. The CDR3 protein is CASRGSGIISTDTQYF. The CDR3 DNA reads as TGTGCCAGTAGGGGGTCCGGGATTATTAGCACAGATACGCAGTATTTT. The rearrangement joins TRBV19 to TRBJ2-3, with a tentative D call TRBD2 (5 bases). V was trimmed by 6 bases and J by 0 bases, leaving 16 bases between them. From germline, CDR1 is LNHDA and CDR2 SQIVND (reference sequence). CDR3 length: 16 amino acids.

V usage is TRBV9 and J usage is TRBJ1-1; the D gene is possibly TRBD1 (5 bases). CDR1 and CDR2 (germline): SGDLS, YYNGEE. The V gene lost 1 base and the J gene lost 5 bases, with 15 bases spanning the gap. This CDR3 spans 15 amino acids. CDR3 nucleotide sequence: TGTGCCAGCAGCGTACAGGGAGGGGCGGGGACTGAAGCTTTCTTT. Translating gives CASSVQGGAGTEAFF. The variable domain in full, completed from reference TRBV9 and TRBJ1-1, reads DSGVTQTPKHLITATGQRVTLRCSPRSGDLSVYWYQQSLDQGLQFLIQYYNGEERAKGNILERFSAQQFPDLHSELNLSSLELGDSALYFCASSVQGGAGTEAFFGQGTRLTVV.

V gene TRBV28 combines with J gene TRBJ1-5; TRBD1 matches at 7 bases. The length of the CDR3 is 16 residues. In germline, CDR1 is MDHEN, CDR2 SYDVKM. V trimming: 1 base; J trimming: 7 bases; junction bases outside the gene matches: 10. CDR3: CASSLSSSTGTQPQHF. The DNA of the CDR3 is TGTGCCAGCAGTTTATCATCGTCGACAGGGACACAGCCCCAGCATTTT. Variable domain in full (rest from reference TRBV28 and TRBJ1-5): DVKVTQSSRYLVKRTGEKVFLECVQDMDHENMFWYRQDPGLGLRLIYFSYDVKMKEKGDIPEGYSVSREKKERFSLILESASTNQTSMYLCASSLSSSTGTQPQHFGDGTRLSIL.

This clone was observed once. This chain uses TRBV4-2 with TRBJ1-5; TRBD1 aligns across 9 bases. Per germline, CDR1 LGHNA and CDR2 YNFKEQ. V lost 3 bases to trimming and J lost 2 bases; unmatched junction nucleotides: 5. This CDR3 is built from 16 residues. The CDR3 DNA reads as TGTGCCAGCAGCCACGAACAGGGGGCTGGCAATCAGCCCCAGCATTTT. Amino acids: CASSHEQGAGNQPQHF.

The chain links TRBV6-5 to TRBJ1-2, with a possible D match to TRBD1 (5 bases). The CDR3 totals 14 residues. Germline V gives CDR1 MNHEY, CDR2 SVGAGI. V gave up 0 bases and J gave up 4 bases, with 9 bases separating them. Here the CDR3 DNA reads TGTGCCAGCAGTTACTCGGTAGGGACCTATGGCTACACCTTC. Its protein product is CASSYSVGTYGYTF.

The chain combines TRBV30 with TRBJ2-3, with D possibly being TRBD2 (5 bases). The CDR3 is 13 amino acids. Between the trimmed V and J ends, which lost 3 bases and 4 bases, there was a span of 11 bases. Looked up from germline, CDR1 is GTSNPN and CDR2 is SVGIG (reference sequence). The CDR3 DNA reads TGTGCCTGGAGAGGGAGTCCCGCAGATACGCAGTATTTT. Translating it yields CAWRGSPADTQYF. Variable domain in full (rest from reference TRBV30 and TRBJ2-3): SQTIHQWPATLVQPVGSPLSLECTVEGTSNPNLYWYRQAAGRGLQLLFYSVGIGQISSEVPQNLSASRPQDRQFILSSKKLLLSDSGFYLCAWRGSPADTQYFGPGTRLTVL.

V usage is TRBV5-1 and J usage is TRBJ1-1; tentative D call: TRBD1 (5 bases). V lost 0 bases and J lost 5, with 20 bases in between. The germline gives CDR1 SGHRS, CDR2 YFSETQ. The CDR3 loop spans 17 amino acids. CDR3 nucleotides: TGCGCCAGCAGCTTGGGTATGAGCGGGACGGGGGATACTGAAGCTTTCTTT. It encodes CASSLGMSGTGDTEAFF.

The chain is built from TRBV7-9 and TRBJ1-1; 7 bases are a match to TRBD1. CDR1 and CDR2 (germline): SEHNR, FQNEAQ (reference sequence). Losses at the gene ends were 8 bases for V and 1 base for J; bases not matched to a gene: 4. The CDR3 runs 13 residues. CDR3 nucleotide sequence: TGTGCCAGCTCCCGGACAGGGAACACTGAAGCTTTCTTT. Translated: CASSRTGNTEAFF.

The CDR3 reads CASSLGPGQENTEAFF. The CDR3 DNA follows: TGTGCCAGCAGCCTGGGACCGGGACAAGAGAACACTGAAGCTTTCTTT. The chain employs TRBV5-5 and TRBJ1-1, with D possibly being TRBD1 (6 bases). Germline V gives CDR1 SGHKS, CDR2 YYEKEE (reference sequence). V shed 4 bases and J shed 1 base, with 17 bases lying between them. This CDR3 spans 16 amino acids.

This sequence joins TRBV2 and TRBJ2-1, with 10 positions matching TRBD2. The trim removed 6 bases at V and 7 bases at J, leaving 12 bases unmatched. Looked up from germline, CDR1 is SNHLY and CDR2 is FYNNEI. The CDR3 contains 16 residues. CDR3 DNA sequence: TGTGCCAGCAGCTCCCCGGGACTAGCGCATGGGAATGAGCAGTTCTTC. As protein: CASSSPGLAHGNEQFF.

The CDR3 region is CASSRTIGTYEQYF. CDR3 coding DNA: TGCGCCAGCAGCCGGACTATTGGAACCTACGAGCAGTACTTC. This chain connects TRBV5-1 to TRBJ2-7, with D maybe TRBD2 (6 bases). The CDR3 is made up of 14 amino acids. Germline values: CDR1 SGHRS, CDR2 YFSETQ. V lost 4 bases, J lost 2 bases, and 13 bases lay in between. Looking up the rest from reference TRBV5-1 and TRBJ2-7 gives the full variable domain: KAGVTQTPRYLIKTRGQQVTLSCSPISGHRSVSWYQQTPGQGLQFLFEYFSETQRNKGNFPGRFSGRQFSNSRSEMNVSTLELGDSALYLCASSRTIGTYEQYFGPGTRLTVT.

The chain uses TRBV28 and TRBJ2-6; TRBD2 is a possible D gene (5 bases). CDR3 length: 15 amino acids. CDR1 and CDR2 (germline): MDHEN, SYDVKM. V was shortened by 5 bases and J by 2 bases, with 10 bases between the two germline ends. The CDR3 loop reads CASSRGPTGANVLTF. The DNA of the CDR3 is TGTGCCAGCAGTCGGGGTCCTACTGGGGCCAACGTCCTGACTTTC.

The chain recombines TRBV15 with TRBJ2-3; 14 bases fit TRBD2. J gave up 0 bases and V 5 bases, and 10 bases lay outside the gene matches. This CDR3 is 19 amino acids long. Germline values: CDR1 LNHNV, CDR2 YYDKDF (reference sequence). CDR3 DNA sequence: TGTGCCACCAGCTCGGGGACTAGCGGGGGTTGGGGTAGCACAGATACGCAGTATTTT. Encoded protein: CATSSGTSGGWGSTDTQYF.

V is TRBV5-6 and J is TRBJ2-2; 15 bases align to TRBD2. V lost 4 bases and J lost 3; bases outside the gene matches: 4. There are 17 residues in the CDR3. Germline CDR1 reads SGHDT; CDR2 reads YYEEEE. DNA for the CDR3: TGTGCCAGCAGCCTCGGACTAGCGGGGGGGTACACCGGGGAGCTGTTTTTT. This codes for CASSLGLAGGYTGELFF.